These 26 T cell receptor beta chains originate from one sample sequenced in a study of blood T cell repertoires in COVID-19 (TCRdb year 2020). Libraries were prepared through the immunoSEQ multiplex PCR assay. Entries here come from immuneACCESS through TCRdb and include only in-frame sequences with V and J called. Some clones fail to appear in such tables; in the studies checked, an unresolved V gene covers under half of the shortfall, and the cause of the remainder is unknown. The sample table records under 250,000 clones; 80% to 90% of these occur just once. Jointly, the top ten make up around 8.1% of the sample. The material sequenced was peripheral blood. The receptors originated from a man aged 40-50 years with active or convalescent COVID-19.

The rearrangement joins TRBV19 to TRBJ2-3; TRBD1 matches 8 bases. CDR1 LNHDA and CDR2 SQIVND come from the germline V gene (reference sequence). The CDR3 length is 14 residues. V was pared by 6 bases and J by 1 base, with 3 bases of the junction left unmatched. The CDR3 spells CASSETGGTDTQYF. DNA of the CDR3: TGTGCCAGTAGCGAGACAGGGGGCACAGATACGCAGTATTTT.

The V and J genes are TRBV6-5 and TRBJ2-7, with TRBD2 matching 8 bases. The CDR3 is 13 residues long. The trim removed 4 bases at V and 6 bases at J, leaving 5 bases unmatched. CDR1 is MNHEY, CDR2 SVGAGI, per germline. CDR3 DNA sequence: TGTGCCAGCAGTTCTGGGACTAGAAGCGAGCAGTACTTC. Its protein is CASSSGTRSEQYF.

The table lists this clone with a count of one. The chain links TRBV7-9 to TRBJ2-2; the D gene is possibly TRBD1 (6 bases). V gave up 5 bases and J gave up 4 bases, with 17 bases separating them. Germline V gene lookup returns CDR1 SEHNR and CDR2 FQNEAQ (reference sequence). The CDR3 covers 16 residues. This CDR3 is CASSPLGTLSTGELFF. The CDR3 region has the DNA TGTGCCAGCAGCCCCTTAGGGACATTGTCCACCGGGGAGCTGTTTTTT.

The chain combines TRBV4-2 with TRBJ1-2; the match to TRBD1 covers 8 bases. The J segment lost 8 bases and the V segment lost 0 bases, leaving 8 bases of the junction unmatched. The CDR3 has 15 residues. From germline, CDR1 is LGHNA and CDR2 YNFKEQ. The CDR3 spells CASSQDRDRGEGYTF. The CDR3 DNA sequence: TGTGCCAGCAGCCAAGATCGCGACAGGGGAGAGGGCTACACCTTC.

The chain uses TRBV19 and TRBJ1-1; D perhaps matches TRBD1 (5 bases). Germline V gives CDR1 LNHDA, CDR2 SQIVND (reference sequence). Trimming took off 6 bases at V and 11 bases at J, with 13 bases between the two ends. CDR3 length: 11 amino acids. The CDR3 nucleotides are TGTGCCAGTAGAAATGGACAAGAGGCTTTCTTT. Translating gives CASRNGQEAFF.

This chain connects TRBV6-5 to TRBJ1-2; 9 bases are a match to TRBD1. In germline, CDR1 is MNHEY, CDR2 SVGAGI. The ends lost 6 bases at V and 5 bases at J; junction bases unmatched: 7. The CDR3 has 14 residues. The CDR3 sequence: CASRHRGPGYGYTF. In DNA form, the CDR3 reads TGTGCCAGCAGGCACAGGGGGCCGGGGTATGGCTACACCTTC.

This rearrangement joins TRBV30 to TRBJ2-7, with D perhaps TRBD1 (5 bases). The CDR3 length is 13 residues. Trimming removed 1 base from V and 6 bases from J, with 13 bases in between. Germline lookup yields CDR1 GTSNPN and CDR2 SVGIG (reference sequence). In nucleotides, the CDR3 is TGTGCCTGGAGTGAGTATCAGGGCGGCGAGCAGTACTTC. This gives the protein CAWSEYQGGEQYF.

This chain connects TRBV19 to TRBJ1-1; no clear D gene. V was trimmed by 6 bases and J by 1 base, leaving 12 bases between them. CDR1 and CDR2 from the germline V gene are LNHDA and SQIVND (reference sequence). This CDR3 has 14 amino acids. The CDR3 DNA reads TGTGCCAGTAGCCTATTAACGAAGAACACTGAAGCTTTCTTT. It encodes CASSLLTKNTEAFF. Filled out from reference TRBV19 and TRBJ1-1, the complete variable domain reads DGGITQSPKYLFRKEGQNVTLSCEQNLNHDAMYWYRQDPGQGLRLIYYSQIVNDFQKGDIAEGYSVSREKKESFPLTVTSAQKNPTAFYLCASSLLTKNTEAFFGQGTRLTVV.

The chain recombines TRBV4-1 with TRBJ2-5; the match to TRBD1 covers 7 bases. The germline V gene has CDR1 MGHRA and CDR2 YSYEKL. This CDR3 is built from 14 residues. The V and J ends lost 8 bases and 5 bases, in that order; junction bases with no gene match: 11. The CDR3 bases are TGCGCCAGCGGAAGGGGGCCGATATTGGAGACCCAGTACTTC. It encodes CASGRGPILETQYF.

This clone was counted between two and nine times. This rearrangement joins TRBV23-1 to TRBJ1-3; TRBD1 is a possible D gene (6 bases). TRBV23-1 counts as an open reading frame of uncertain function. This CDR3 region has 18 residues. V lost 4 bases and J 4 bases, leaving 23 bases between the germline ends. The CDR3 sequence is CASSLGALNRDPGNTIYF. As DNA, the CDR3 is TGCGCCAGCAGTCTGGGGGCGTTAAACAGGGACCCCGGAAACACCATATATTTT.

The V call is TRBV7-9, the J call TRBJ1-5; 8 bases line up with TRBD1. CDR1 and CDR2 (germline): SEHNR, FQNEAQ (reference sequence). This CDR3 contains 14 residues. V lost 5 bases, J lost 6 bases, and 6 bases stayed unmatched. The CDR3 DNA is TGTGCCAGCAGCCCCCCGGACAGGGCTCAGCCCCAGCATTTT. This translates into CASSPPDRAQPQHF.

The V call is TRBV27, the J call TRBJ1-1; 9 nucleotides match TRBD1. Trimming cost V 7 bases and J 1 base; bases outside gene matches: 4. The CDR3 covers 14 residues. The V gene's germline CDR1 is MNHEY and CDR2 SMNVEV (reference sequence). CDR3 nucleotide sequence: TGTGCCAGCAAGGAGACAGGGGGGAACACTGAAGCTTTCTTT. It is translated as CASKETGGNTEAFF.

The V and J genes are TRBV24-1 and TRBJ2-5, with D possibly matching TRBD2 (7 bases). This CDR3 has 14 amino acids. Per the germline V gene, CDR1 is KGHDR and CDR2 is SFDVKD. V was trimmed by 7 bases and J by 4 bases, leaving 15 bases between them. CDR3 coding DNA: TGTGCCACCAGCTTAGGGGGGGGGACAGAGACCCAGTACTTC. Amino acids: CATSLGGGTETQYF.

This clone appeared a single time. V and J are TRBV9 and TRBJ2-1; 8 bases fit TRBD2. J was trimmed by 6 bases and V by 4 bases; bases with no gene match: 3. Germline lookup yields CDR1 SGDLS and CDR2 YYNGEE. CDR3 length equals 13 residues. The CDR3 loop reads CASSTGTSNEQFF. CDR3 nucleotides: TGTGCCAGCAGCACCGGGACTAGCAATGAGCAGTTCTTC.

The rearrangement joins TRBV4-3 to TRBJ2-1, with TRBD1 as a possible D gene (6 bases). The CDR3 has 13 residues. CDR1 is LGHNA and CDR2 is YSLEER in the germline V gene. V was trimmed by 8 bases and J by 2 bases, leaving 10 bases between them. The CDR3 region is CASGKGAYNEQFF. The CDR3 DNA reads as TGCGCCAGCGGGAAGGGGGCCTACAATGAGCAGTTCTTC.

DNA of the CDR3: TGTGCCACCAGTGCCCCTGGACTAGCGGATACGCAGTATTTT. This translates into CATSAPGLADTQYF. V and J are TRBV24-1 and TRBJ2-3, with 9 bases aligning to TRBD2. The junction had 5 bases not matched to a gene; V was cut back by 5 bases and J by 6 bases. Germline loops: CDR1 KGHDR, CDR2 SFDVKD. This CDR3 comprises 14 residues.

This CDR3 is CASSEGASISGNTIYF. The DNA for the CDR3 is TGTGCCAGCAGTGAGGGAGCCAGCATCTCTGGAAACACCATATATTTT. The chain recombines TRBV2 with TRBJ1-3; no clear D. Trimming cost V 3 bases and J 0 bases, with 12 bases left between them. The CDR3 has 16 residues. The germline V gene has CDR1 SNHLY and CDR2 FYNNEI.

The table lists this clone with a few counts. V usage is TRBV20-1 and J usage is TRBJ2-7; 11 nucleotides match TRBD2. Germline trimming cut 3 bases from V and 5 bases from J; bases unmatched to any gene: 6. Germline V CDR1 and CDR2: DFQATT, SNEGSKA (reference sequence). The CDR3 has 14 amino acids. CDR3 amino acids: CSASVLLAGDEQYF. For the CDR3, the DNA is TGCAGTGCTAGTGTTCTACTAGCGGGGGACGAGCAGTACTTC.

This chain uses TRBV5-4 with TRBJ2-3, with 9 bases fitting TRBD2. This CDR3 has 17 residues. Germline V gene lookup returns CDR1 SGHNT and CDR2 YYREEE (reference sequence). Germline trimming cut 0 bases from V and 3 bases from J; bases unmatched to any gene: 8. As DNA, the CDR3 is TGTGCCAGCAGCTTGGGAATAGCGGGAGTAGGGACAGATACGCAGTATTTT. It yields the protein CASSLGIAGVGTDTQYF.

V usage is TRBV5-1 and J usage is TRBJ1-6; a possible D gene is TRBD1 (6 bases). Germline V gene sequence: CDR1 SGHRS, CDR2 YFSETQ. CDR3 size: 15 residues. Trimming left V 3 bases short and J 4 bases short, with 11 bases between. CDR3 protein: CASSSGTTYNSPLHF. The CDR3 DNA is TGCGCCAGCAGCTCCGGGACAACTTATAATTCACCCCTCCACTTT.

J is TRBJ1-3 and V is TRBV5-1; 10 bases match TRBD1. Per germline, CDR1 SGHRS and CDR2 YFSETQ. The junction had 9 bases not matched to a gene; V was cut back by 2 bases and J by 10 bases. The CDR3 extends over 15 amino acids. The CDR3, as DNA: TGCGCCAGCAGCTTAGCGGGACAGGGGTTGTTAACCATATATTTT. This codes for CASSLAGQGLLTIYF.

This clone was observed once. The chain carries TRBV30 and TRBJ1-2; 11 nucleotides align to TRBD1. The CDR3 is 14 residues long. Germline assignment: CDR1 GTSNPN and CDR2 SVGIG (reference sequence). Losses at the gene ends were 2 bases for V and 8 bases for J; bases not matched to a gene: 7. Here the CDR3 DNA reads TGTGCCTGGAGTTTGGACAGGGGGCCGACAGGCTACACCTTC. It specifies CAWSLDRGPTGYTF.

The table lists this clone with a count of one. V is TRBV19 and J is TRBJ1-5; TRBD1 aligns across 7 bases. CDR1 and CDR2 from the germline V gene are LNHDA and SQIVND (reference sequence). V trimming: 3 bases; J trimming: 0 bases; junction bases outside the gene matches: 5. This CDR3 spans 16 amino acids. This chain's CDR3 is CASSMGPGGSNQPQHF. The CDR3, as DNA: TGTGCCAGTAGTATGGGCCCAGGGGGTAGCAATCAGCCCCAGCATTTT.

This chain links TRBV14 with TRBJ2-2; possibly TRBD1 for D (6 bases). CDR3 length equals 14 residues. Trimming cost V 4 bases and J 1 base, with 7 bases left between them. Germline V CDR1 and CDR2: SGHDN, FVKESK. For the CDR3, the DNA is TGTGCCAGCAGCCCAGGGGTGAACACCGGGGAGCTGTTTTTT. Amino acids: CASSPGVNTGELFF. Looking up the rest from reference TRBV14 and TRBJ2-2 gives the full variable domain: EAGVTQFPSHSVIEKGQTVTLRCDPISGHDNLYWYRRVMGKEIKFLLHFVKESKQDESGMPNNRFLAERTGGTYSTLKVQPAELEDSGVYFCASSPGVNTGELFFGEGSRLTVL.

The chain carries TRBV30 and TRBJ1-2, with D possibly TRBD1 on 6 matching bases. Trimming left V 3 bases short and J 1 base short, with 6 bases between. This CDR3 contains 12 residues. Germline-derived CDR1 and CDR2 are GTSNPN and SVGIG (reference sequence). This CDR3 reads CAWSRGNYGYTF. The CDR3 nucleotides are TGTGCCTGGAGCAGGGGTAACTATGGCTACACCTTC.

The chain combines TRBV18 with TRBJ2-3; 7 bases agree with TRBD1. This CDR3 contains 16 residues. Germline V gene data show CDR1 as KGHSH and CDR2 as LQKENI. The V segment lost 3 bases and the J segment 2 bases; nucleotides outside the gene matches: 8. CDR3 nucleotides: TGTGCCAGCTCACCGGGACAGCCAGGTTTCACAGATACGCAGTATTTT. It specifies CASSPGQPGFTDTQYF.